The 30 T cell receptor beta chains below come from one sample, sequenced in a study of regulatory T cells in long-lasting Graves disease. Assembly of TCR beta libraries relied on iRepertoire HTBI primers together with Arm-PCR of CDR3 regions. TCRdb re-derived calls from the multiplex PCR reads in MiXCR, one entry per CDR3 protein. Of 650,000 to 850,000 distinct CDR3 sequences detected, around 30% appear once; the ten largest clones hold under 55%. The time point here: persistent/refractory GD, antithyroid drugs over 5 years with positive TRAb. PBMC RNA was the source of the TCR library. The sample here was peripheral blood mononuclear cells (PBMCs), taken when the disease was refractory, from a patient treated with antithyroid drugs. The receptors originated from a female donor with Graves disease.

This clonotype was recorded many times. The gene calls are TRBV6-5 and TRBJ1-6; the match to TRBD1 covers 9 bases. The CDR3 sequence is 16 residues long. After removal of 0 bases from V and 10 bases from J, the junction contained 7 bases not matched to a gene. CDR1 is MNHEY, CDR2 SVGAGI, per germline. The CDR3 spells CASSYSMGQGRSPLHF. The CDR3 DNA reads TGTGCCAGCAGTTACTCGATGGGACAGGGACGCTCACCCCTCCACTTT.

This clonotype came up many times. V usage is TRBV11-2 and J usage is TRBJ2-5; TRBD1 might be the D (5 bases). Per the germline V gene, CDR1 is SGHAT and CDR2 is FQNNGV. The CDR3 contains 14 residues. V lost 1 base, J lost 2 bases, and 8 bases lay in between. The CDR3 nucleotides read TGTGCCAGCAGCTTAGGACAGCCGCAAGAGACCCAGTACTTC. It codes for CASSLGQPQETQYF.

This clonotype was seen a few times. The V and J genes are TRBV5-1 and TRBJ1-1; possible D gene TRBD1, 5 bases. The CDR3 contains 14 residues. Trimming stripped 6 bases from V and 8 bases from J, with 20 bases between. CDR1 is SGHRS, CDR2 YFSETQ, per germline. The CDR3 nucleotides read TGCGCCAGCAATGACGAAGGGAGTTGGGGCGAAGCTTTCTTT. Encoded protein: CASNDEGSWGEAFF.

This clonotype was observed at least ten times. The chain uses TRBV12-3 or TRBV12-4 and TRBJ2-5, with D perhaps TRBD2 (5 bases). V lost 3 bases, J lost 5 bases, and 7 bases lay in between. The CDR3 consists of 12 residues. The DNA for the CDR3 is TGTGCCAGCAGTTTTGGGGAGGAGACCCAGTACTTC. As protein: CASSFGEETQYF.

This clonotype was found a few times. The V gene is TRBV15, the J gene TRBJ1-1, with D tentatively TRBD1 (6 bases). Germline lookup yields CDR1 LNHNV and CDR2 YYDKDF (reference sequence). V lost 5 bases and J 3 bases, leaving 25 bases between the germline ends. This CDR3 is 18 amino acids long. The CDR3 DNA follows: TGTGCCACCAGCCTCTTGAGGGGGGTTGGTTCGGATTACACTGAAGCTTTCTTT. It specifies CATSLLRGVGSDYTEAFF.

Ten or more counts support this clonotype. The genes are TRBV2 and TRBJ1-4; D perhaps matches TRBD1 (5 bases). Trimming left V 6 bases short and J 4 bases short, with 9 bases between. CDR1 is SNHLY and CDR2 is FYNNEI in the germline V gene. The CDR3 contains 13 residues. The CDR3 DNA reads TGTGCCAGCAGGACAGCCGTTAATGAAAAACTGTTTTTT. Translating gives CASRTAVNEKLFF.

This clonotype was observed a handful of times. For the CDR3, the DNA is TGCGCCAGCAGTGGGGACAGGACAAGCTCCTACGAGCAGTACTTC. Translating it yields CASSGDRTSSYEQYF. The rearrangement uses TRBV10-1 and TRBJ2-7, with 8 bases fitting TRBD1. CDR3 size: 15 residues. With 4 bases clipped from V and 0 bases from J, the junction kept 5 bases outside the gene matches. Per germline, CDR1 WNHNN and CDR2 SYGVQD (reference sequence).

The chain joins TRBV28 to TRBJ1-2; TRBD1 agrees at 8 bases. In germline, CDR1 is MDHEN, CDR2 SYDVKM. V trimming: 3 bases; J trimming: 4 bases; junction bases outside the gene matches: 4. This CDR3 contains 14 residues. The CDR3 nucleotides read TGTGCCAGCAGTTTCTGGGGACAGGCCTATGGCTACACCTTC. It specifies CASSFWGQAYGYTF.

V is TRBV6-1 and J is TRBJ2-2, with 11 bases fitting TRBD1. In germline, CDR1 is MNHNS, CDR2 SASEGT. With 7 bases clipped from V and 6 bases from J, the junction kept 7 bases outside the gene matches. The CDR3 spans 15 residues. The CDR3 is CASNLGQGEAGELFF. The DNA of the CDR3 is TGTGCCAGCAACCTGGGACAGGGGGAAGCCGGGGAGCTGTTTTTT.

This chain links TRBV5-6 with TRBJ1-2; 11 bases fit TRBD1. This CDR3 is 15 amino acids long. Germline trimming cut 5 bases from V and 5 bases from J; bases unmatched to any gene: 8. Germline CDR1 reads SGHDT; CDR2 reads YYEEEE. Here the CDR3 reads CASRHGQGATYGYTF. CDR3 in DNA: TGTGCCAGCAGACACGGACAGGGGGCTACTTATGGCTACACCTTC. Based on the CDR3 plus reference TRBV5-6 and TRBJ1-2, the full variable domain is DAGVTQSPTHLIKTRGQQVTLRCSPKSGHDTVSWYQQALGQGPQFIFQYYEEEERQRGNFPDRFSGHQFPNYSSELNVNALLLGDSALYLCASRHGQGATYGYTFGSGTRLTVV.

This sequence joins TRBV19 and TRBJ1-1; D is unresolved. The CDR3 has 12 amino acids. The germline V gene has CDR1 LNHDA and CDR2 SQIVND (reference sequence). The ends were cut back, 3 bases at V and 6 bases at J, with 8 bases in the middle. The CDR3 region is CASSMRGAEAFF. The CDR3 DNA reads as TGTGCCAGTAGTATGCGGGGAGCTGAAGCTTTCTTT.

This clonotype was detected ten times or more. The chain combines TRBV12-3 or TRBV12-4 with TRBJ1-1; D uncertain. V gave up 4 bases and J gave up 3 bases, with 9 bases separating them. CDR3 length: 13 amino acids. The CDR3 DNA is TGTGCCAGCAGTTCCCAAGCCCACACTGAAGCTTTCTTT. Translation: CASSSQAHTEAFF.

This clonotype was detected only a few times. The V call is TRBV5-1, the J call TRBJ2-4, with a possible D match to TRBD1 (6 bases). The germline V gene has CDR1 SGHRS and CDR2 YFSETQ. Deletions cut 4 bases from V and 0 bases from J, with 11 bases between. The CDR3 length is 15 residues. The CDR3 sequence is CASSGGSLAKNIQYF. The CDR3 nucleotides are TGCGCCAGCAGCGGGGGCTCTCTAGCCAAAAACATTCAGTACTTC.

This clonotype was counted ten times or more. The chain is built from TRBV11-3 and TRBJ1-1; no clear D. Germline V gene sequence: CDR1 SGHNT, CDR2 YENEEA. CDR3 length equals 12 residues. V was clipped by 5 bases and J by 1 base, with 5 bases between them. CDR3 nucleotide sequence: TGTGCCAGCAGCGGGTGGAACACTGAAGCTTTCTTT. Encoded protein: CASSGWNTEAFF.

This clonotype has just a few counts. The rearrangement joins TRBV7-3 to TRBJ2-3; the match to TRBD2 covers 9 bases. Germline CDR1 reads SGHTA; CDR2 reads FQGTGA. J was trimmed by 7 bases and V by 4 bases; bases with no gene match: 9. The CDR3 consists of 15 residues. This CDR3 reads CASSSTSGIPNTQYF. DNA of the CDR3: TGTGCCAGCAGCTCGACTAGCGGTATCCCCAATACGCAGTATTTT.

The DNA of the CDR3 is TGTGCCATACGGGAGCGGGAAGGCGATCAGCCCCAGCATTTT. Translation: CAIREREGDQPQHF. The chain joins TRBV28 to TRBJ1-5, with unresolved D. Germline V gene sequence: CDR1 MDHEN, CDR2 SYDVKM. Deletions cut 10 bases from V and 5 bases from J, with 18 bases between. The CDR3 has 14 amino acids.

This clonotype was seen a handful of times. The chain links TRBV20-1 to TRBJ1-1; 11 nucleotides match TRBD1. The CDR3 consists of 16 residues. J was trimmed by 4 bases and V by 6 bases; bases with no gene match: 13. Germline CDR1 and CDR2: DFQATT and SNEGSKA (reference sequence). The CDR3 is CSAQPETGTGGTEAFF. As DNA, the CDR3 is TGCAGTGCCCAGCCAGAGACCGGGACAGGGGGCACTGAAGCTTTCTTT.

The sample holds a few counts of this clonotype. The chain combines TRBV7-3 with TRBJ1-2, with D maybe TRBD1 (5 bases). V was trimmed by 5 bases and J by 11 bases, leaving 15 bases between them. Germline assignment: CDR1 SGHTA and CDR2 FQGTGA. CDR3 length: 12 amino acids. As DNA, the CDR3 is TGTGCCAGCAGCCCCGGCAGGGCCAGTTACACCTTC. Its protein product is CASSPGRASYTF.

The chain carries TRBV20-1 and TRBJ2-7; 7 bases fit TRBD2. Germline V lookup: CDR1 DFQATT, CDR2 SNEGSKA (reference sequence). Trimming took 3 bases from V and 4 from J; bases not matched to a gene: 9. This CDR3 has 14 residues. The CDR3 DNA is TGCAGTGCTAGGGCCGGGGGGTTTTCGTACGAGCAGTACTTC. Protein product: CSARAGGFSYEQYF.

The V gene is TRBV7-9, the J gene TRBJ2-5; 7 bases line up with TRBD1. CDR1 is SEHNR and CDR2 is FQNEAQ in the germline V gene (reference sequence). The CDR3 covers 16 residues. J lost 2 bases, V lost 3 bases, and 9 bases had no gene match. The CDR3 DNA is TGTGCCAGCAGCTTGGAAGGGACAGCTCCACAAGAGACCCAGTACTTC. This sequence encodes CASSLEGTAPQETQYF.

The J gene is TRBJ2-5, the V gene TRBV20-1; D unclear. This CDR3 contains 13 residues. CDR1 is DFQATT and CDR2 is SNEGSKA in the germline V gene (reference sequence). Trimming took 6 bases from V and 5 from J, leaving 16 bases between them. The CDR3 DNA is TGCAGTGCCACTTCCCCTCAGTTGGAGACCCAGTACTTC. Translating gives CSATSPQLETQYF.

With regard to this clonotype: A single base separates this from a much larger clone, so it may be a read error. The V and J genes are TRBV12-3 or TRBV12-4 and TRBJ1-1; D is unclear. This CDR3 is 11 amino acids long. CDR3 in DNA: TGTGCCAGCGGTTTAATCTCGTCAGCTTTCTTT. Translated, it gives CASGLISSAFF.

This clonotype was recorded at least ten times. For the CDR3, the DNA is TGTGCCAGCAGGCCCCCAAAAGAGACCCAGTACTTC. Translating it yields CASRPPKETQYF. The chain is built from TRBV2 and TRBJ2-5; D not certain. The ends were cut back, 6 bases at V and 3 bases at J, with 8 bases in the middle. Germline-derived CDR1 and CDR2 are SNHLY and FYNNEI. The CDR3 is made up of 12 amino acids.

This clonotype was detected many times. The chain has TRBV6-9 and TRBJ1-1; maybe TRBD1 (5 bases). Germline values: CDR1 MNHGY, CDR2 SVAAGI. The CDR3 spans 14 residues. V was cut by 2 bases and J by 0 bases, with 7 bases left in between. The CDR3 protein is CASSYARVNTEAFF. The CDR3 DNA is TGTGCCAGCAGTTATGCCAGGGTGAACACTGAAGCTTTCTTT.

This clonotype has just a few counts. The V call is TRBV7-9, the J call TRBJ1-3, with D uncertain. The V gene's germline CDR1 is SEHNR and CDR2 FQNEAQ (reference sequence). The germline V and J ends were trimmed by 5 bases and 0 bases, with 8 bases remaining between them. This CDR3 has 14 residues. The CDR3 nucleotides read TGTGCCAGCAGCCATGCCTCCTCTGGAAACACCATATATTTT. Translation: CASSHASSGNTIYF.

This clonotype was counted at least ten times. The chain links TRBV28 to TRBJ2-2, with D tentatively TRBD1 (6 bases). The ends were cut back, 3 bases at V and 0 bases at J, with 11 bases in the middle. The germline V gene has CDR1 MDHEN and CDR2 SYDVKM. This CDR3 region has 16 residues. Here the CDR3 DNA reads TGTGCCAGCAGTTTGACAGGCCTAGCGAACACCGGGGAGCTGTTTTTT. Encoded protein: CASSLTGLANTGELFF.

CDR3 sequence: CASSQDHGGQETQYF. CDR3 DNA sequence: TGTGCCAGCAGCCAAGATCATGGAGGCCAAGAGACCCAGTACTTC. The rearrangement joins TRBV4-2 to TRBJ2-5, with a possible D match to TRBD2 (5 bases). Germline loops: CDR1 LGHNA, CDR2 YNFKEQ. CDR3 length equals 15 residues. Trimming shortened V by 0 bases and J by 1 base, and 9 bases separated the two germline ends.

The rearrangement uses TRBV30 and TRBJ1-1; 8 nucleotides agree with TRBD1. The CDR3 consists of 12 residues. CDR1 is GTSNPN and CDR2 is SVGIG in the germline V gene (reference sequence). The V and J ends lost 7 bases and 1 base, in that order; junction bases with no gene match: 2. CDR3 protein: CALDRENTEAFF. The CDR3 DNA is TGTGCCTTGGACAGGGAGAACACTGAAGCTTTCTTT.

The genes are TRBV7-8 and TRBJ1-5, with D hard to call. The CDR3 is made up of 18 amino acids. Trimming took off 0 bases at V and 0 bases at J, with 15 bases between the two ends. The germline gives CDR1 SGHVS, CDR2 FQNEAQ. The CDR3 sequence is CASSLAVVRHLSNQPQHF. In nucleotides, the CDR3 is TGTGCCAGCAGCTTAGCGGTAGTGAGACACCTTAGCAATCAGCCCCAGCATTTT. Based on the CDR3 plus reference TRBV7-8 and TRBJ1-5, the full variable domain is GAGVSQSPRYKVAKRGQDVALRCDPISGHVSLFWYQQALGQGPEFLTYFQNEAQLDKSGLPSDRFFAERPEGSVSTLKIQRTQQEDSAVYLCASSLAVVRHLSNQPQHFGDGTRLSIL.

This clonotype was detected ten times or more. The chain employs TRBV12-3 or TRBV12-4 and TRBJ2-7; TRBD1 might be the D (5 bases). V was clipped by 3 bases and J by 5 bases, with 8 bases between them. The CDR3 has 12 residues. CDR3 amino acids: CASSFSGNEQYF. In DNA, the CDR3 is TGTGCCAGCAGTTTTTCAGGGAACGAGCAGTACTTC.